This T cell receptor (beta chain) originates from a study of naive and memory T cell subsets. Whole-study findings and limits: The RNA method is potentially sensitive to activation and differentiation changes.

The library had UMIs added by 3' ligation of an oligonucleotide to TCR cDNA. Adult healthy volunteers gave 2.5 ml peripheral blood for whole-blood RNA. Reverse transcription used DNase-treated unsorted total RNA, aiming for roughly 1 to 1,100 ng. This clonotype was seen a few times. Its antigen is as yet unknown. The SP2 primer and nested alpha and beta constant region primers amplified ligated cDNA in four rounds. For blood and skin samples, reverse transcription used TCR alpha and beta constant primers. TCRdb used MiXCR to reprocess the 5' RACE reads, holding one entry per CDR3 protein. The table has roughly 60,000 distinct CDR3 sequences, around 8% seen once. The CDR3 spans 16 residues. Germline V gives CDR1 LNHDA, CDR2 SQIVND (reference sequence). The germline V and J ends were trimmed by 2 bases and 7 bases, with 17 bases remaining between them.

The chain uses TRBV19 and TRBJ1-4, with a tentative D call TRBD1 (5 bases). The clonotype originates from a female donor in good health. CDR3 loop: CASSIFGTSSAEKLFF. The DNA for the CDR3 is TGTGCCAGTAGTATATTTGGGACGTCGTCGGCTGAAAAACTGTTTTTT.